The 30 T cell receptor beta chains below come from one sample, sequenced in a study of T-cell memory formation after mild COVID-19. In TCRdb, the 5' RACE reads were re-called with MiXCR into one record per CDR3 protein. The sample holds 470,000 or so distinct CDR3 sequences, approximately 19% seen once. Material: PBMCs or a T cell subset sorted from them (not recorded which). The receptors were sampled from a man younger than 35 who had mild COVID-19 (a few samples of this study predate the infection). Cell type and time point are not known.

This clonotype was recorded a few times. The chain recombines TRBV9 with TRBJ1-2; 8 bases map to TRBD1. The germline V gene has CDR1 SGDLS and CDR2 YYNGEE. J lost 4 bases, V lost 5 bases, and 4 bases had no gene match. The CDR3 loop spans 13 amino acids. The CDR3 sequence: CASSADRVYGYTF. The CDR3 region has the DNA TGTGCCAGCAGTGCGGACAGGGTCTATGGCTACACCTTC.

This chain connects TRBV7-2 to TRBJ2-1; 9 positions agree with TRBD1. The CDR3 covers 15 residues. J was trimmed by 6 bases and V by 4 bases; bases with no gene match: 7. Germline V gene sequence: CDR1 SGHTA, CDR2 FQGNSA. DNA of the CDR3: TGTGCCAGCAGCTGGGGACAGGGCGGCTCCAATGAGCAGTTCTTC. It codes for CASSWGQGGSNEQFF.

The chain has TRBV19 and TRBJ1-2, with a tentative D call TRBD1 (6 bases). Germline CDR1 reads LNHDA; CDR2 reads SQIVND (reference sequence). The CDR3 extends over 14 amino acids. V lost 1 base and J lost 6, with 12 bases in between. This CDR3 reads CASSIVYREDGYTF. CDR3 DNA sequence: TGTGCCAGTAGTATAGTTTACAGGGAAGATGGCTACACCTTC.

This clonotype has more than one count but fewer than ten. This sequence joins TRBV6-2 or TRBV6-3 and TRBJ2-3, with a weak D call TRBD1 (6 bases). Germline CDR1 is MNHEY and CDR2 is SVGEGT. The CDR3 spans 13 residues. The V and J ends lost 3 bases and 3 bases respectively, with 7 bases between them. CDR3 nucleotides: TGTGCCAGCAGTTATACAGGGACAGATACGCAGTATTTT. The encoded protein is CASSYTGTDTQYF.

This clonotype has a handful of counts. CDR3 DNA sequence: TGCGCCAGCAAGGTTAGGACAGGACCCAACTACGAGCAGTACTTC. Translation: CASKVRTGPNYEQYF. The rearrangement uses TRBV5-1 and TRBJ2-7; 7 bases agree with TRBD1. The CDR3 runs to 15 residues. The V and J ends lost 6 bases and 3 bases, in that order; junction bases with no gene match: 12. Per germline, CDR1 SGHRS and CDR2 YFSETQ. Filled out from reference TRBV5-1 and TRBJ2-7, the complete variable domain reads KAGVTQTPRYLIKTRGQQVTLSCSPISGHRSVSWYQQTPGQGLQFLFEYFSETQRNKGNFPGRFSGRQFSNSRSEMNVSTLELGDSALYLCASKVRTGPNYEQYFGPGTRLTVT.

The rearrangement uses TRBV6-4 and TRBJ1-2, with TRBD1 matching over 8 bases. This CDR3 contains 16 residues. V shed 0 bases, J shed 3 bases, and the junction held 6 bases outside the gene matches. Looked up from germline, CDR1 is MRHNA and CDR2 is SNTAGT. CDR3 DNA: TGTGCCAGCAGTGACTCCCCGGACAGGGTCTACTATGGCTACACCTTC. Translated, it gives CASSDSPDRVYYGYTF.

V and J are TRBV20-1 and TRBJ2-1, with 7 bases matching TRBD1. Germline CDR1 DFQATT, CDR2 SNEGSKA (reference sequence). V was clipped by 4 bases and J by 8 bases; unmatched bases: 2. CDR3 length: 11 residues. The CDR3 protein is CSATDRDEQFF. The CDR3 DNA sequence: TGCAGTGCTACCGACAGGGATGAGCAGTTCTTC.

This clonotype showed up many times. V usage is TRBV7-9 and J usage is TRBJ1-4, with 7 bases that match TRBD1. V dropped 0 bases and J dropped 8; count of bases not matched to a gene: 6. There are 15 residues in the CDR3. Per germline, CDR1 SEHNR and CDR2 FQNEAQ (reference sequence). CDR3 coding DNA: TGTGCCAGCAGCTTAGCAGGGGGCGGGCGAGAAAAACTGTTTTTT. Residues: CASSLAGGGREKLFF.

This clonotype was counted between two and nine times. The chain is built from TRBV7-9 and TRBJ2-3; a weak D match, TRBD1 (6 bases). The ends were cut back, 7 bases at V and 2 bases at J, with 16 bases in the middle. This CDR3 spans 15 amino acids. Germline V gene lookup returns CDR1 SEHNR and CDR2 FQNEAQ (reference sequence). The DNA of the CDR3 is TGTGCCAGCAACGATAGACAGGCCGTCACAGATACGCAGTATTTT. This sequence encodes CASNDRQAVTDTQYF.

On this clonotype: The germline gene is not matched at one end of the junction; a read error may be the cause. The J gene is TRBJ2-7, the V gene TRBV12-3 or TRBV12-4, with D tentatively TRBD2 (6 bases). The CDR3 loop spans 17 amino acids. CDR3 in amino acids: CASSPYSRDSLSYEQYF. CDR3 nucleotide sequence: TGTGCCAGCAGTCCATACAGCCGGGACTCATTATCCTACGAGCAGTACTTT.

With regard to this clonotype: The junction departs from the called germline gene at one end, perhaps through a read error. The chain has TRBV7-2 and TRBJ1-2; the D gene is possibly TRBD1 (5 bases). Germline-derived CDR1 and CDR2 are SGHTA and FQGNSA. This CDR3 is 12 amino acids long. The CDR3 DNA reads TGTGCCACCTCGGGGCAGGTCTATGACTACACCTTC. Protein product: CATSGQVYDYTF.

This clonotype came up a few times. The gene calls are TRBV5-1 and TRBJ1-1; D ambiguous. Trimming cost V 1 base and J 8 bases, with 15 bases left between them. From germline, CDR1 is SGHRS and CDR2 YFSETQ. This CDR3 is 14 amino acids long. The CDR3 sequence is CASSLPTNSGEAFF. CDR3 sequence (DNA): TGCGCCAGCAGCTTGCCGACAAACTCCGGGGAAGCTTTCTTT.

This clonotype has just a few counts. The CDR3 here is CASSYSGAANYGYTF. The CDR3 coding sequence is TGTGCCAGCAGTTACAGCGGGGCCGCTAACTATGGCTACACCTTC. V usage is TRBV6-5 and J usage is TRBJ1-2, with D maybe TRBD1 (5 bases). From germline, CDR1 is MNHEY and CDR2 SVGAGI. Trimming left V 2 bases short and J 0 bases short, with 10 bases between. CDR3 length equals 15 residues.

This clonotype showed up many times. This chain connects TRBV5-1 to TRBJ2-3; D is unresolved. V shed 2 bases and J shed 2 bases, with 6 bases lying between them. The length of the CDR3 is 13 residues. Germline V CDR1 and CDR2: SGHRS, YFSETQ. The CDR3 loop reads CASSLPVTDTQYF. CDR3 DNA: TGCGCCAGCAGCTTACCTGTCACAGATACGCAGTATTTT.

The V gene is TRBV24-1, the J gene TRBJ1-2, with a possible D match to TRBD1 (5 bases). Germline-derived CDR1 and CDR2 are KGHDR and SFDVKD. The CDR3 spans 15 residues. V lost 4 bases, J lost 6 bases, and 17 bases lay in between. CDR3 sequence: CATSDPAGRGHGYTF. The CDR3 DNA is TGTGCCACCAGTGACCCCGCGGGCCGGGGACATGGCTACACCTTC.

The chain carries TRBV3-1 and TRBJ1-4; the D is unclear. Germline V gene sequence: CDR1 LGHDT, CDR2 YNNKEL (reference sequence). This CDR3 has 14 residues. Trimming cost V 2 bases and J 5 bases, with 9 bases left between them. In DNA form, the CDR3 reads TGTGCCAGCAGCCAACGGGATCGGAATGAAAAACTGTTTTTT. Translated: CASSQRDRNEKLFF.

This chain joins TRBV11-2 and TRBJ2-2; no firm D call. V was trimmed by 3 bases and J by 0 bases, leaving 8 bases between them. Per germline, CDR1 SGHAT and CDR2 FQNNGV. This CDR3 is 15 amino acids long. The CDR3 coding sequence is TGTGCCAGCAGCTTCTCACAGTCGAACACCGGGGAGCTGTTTTTT. Encoded protein: CASSFSQSNTGELFF.

This clonotype was seen at least ten times. The chain carries TRBV7-6 and TRBJ2-7; D tentatively fits TRBD1 or TRBD2 (5 bases each). Germline loops: CDR1 SGHVS, CDR2 FNYEAQ. The CDR3 sequence is 13 residues long. V was pared by 4 bases and J by 7 bases, with 14 bases between. DNA for the CDR3: TGTGCCAGCAGCTCGGGGCCCCCAAGGGAGCAGTACTTC. Protein product: CASSSGPPREQYF.

The chain links TRBV24-1 to TRBJ2-2, with D possibly TRBD2 on 6 matching bases. CDR1 is KGHDR and CDR2 is SFDVKD in the germline V gene. This CDR3 has 19 residues. V lost 3 bases and J 5 bases, leaving 24 bases between the germline ends. This CDR3 reads CATSDGFPGATAWTGELFF. CDR3 DNA: TGTGCCACCAGTGATGGCTTCCCGGGAGCGACGGCATGGACCGGGGAGCTGTTTTTT.

This sequence joins TRBV12-3 or TRBV12-4 and TRBJ1-5; D may be TRBD1 (5 bases). The CDR3 runs 14 residues. The V end was cut by 8 bases, the J end by 4 bases, with 15 bases between. The CDR3 is CASVLPGLNQPQHF. The CDR3 DNA reads as TGTGCCAGCGTCCTGCCAGGGCTTAATCAGCCCCAGCATTTT.

The V and J genes are TRBV14 and TRBJ1-2; D might be TRBD1 (5 bases). The CDR3 spans 15 residues. Germline V lookup: CDR1 SGHDN, CDR2 FVKESK. Trimming removed 3 bases from V and 1 base from J, with 12 bases in between. For the CDR3, the DNA is TGTGCCAGCAGCCAGGGACCGGGACTTAACTATGGCTACACCTTC. Protein sequence: CASSQGPGLNYGYTF.

The chain couples TRBV3-1 to TRBJ2-3; no clear D. Between the trimmed V and J ends, which lost 4 bases and 3 bases, there was a span of 17 bases. Germline V lookup: CDR1 LGHDT, CDR2 YNNKEL (reference sequence). The CDR3 has 16 residues. The CDR3 loop reads CASSPLVAEITDTQYF. The CDR3 DNA follows: TGTGCCAGCAGCCCTCTGGTGGCAGAGATTACAGATACGCAGTATTTT.

The chain employs TRBV4-3 and TRBJ2-5, with 7 bases identical to TRBD1. J lost 5 bases, V lost 4 bases, and 7 bases had no gene match. The CDR3 is 14 residues long. Germline CDR1 and CDR2: LGHNA and YSLEER. The CDR3 loop is CASSLGTERETQYF. In DNA, the CDR3 is TGCGCCAGCAGCCTCGGGACAGAACGGGAGACCCAGTACTTC.

This clonotype was seen only a few times. V is TRBV7-3 and J is TRBJ2-5; no clear D. Per germline, CDR1 SGHTA and CDR2 FQGTGA. The CDR3 runs to 13 residues. V dropped 4 bases and J dropped 6 bases, with 12 bases sitting between them. The CDR3 sequence: CASSSYLGKTQYF. The CDR3 region has the DNA TGTGCCAGCAGCTCCTATCTAGGAAAGACCCAGTACTTC.

The chain carries TRBV7-2 and TRBJ2-1; D is perhaps TRBD2 (6 bases). CDR3 length equals 15 residues. CDR1 is SGHTA and CDR2 is FQGNSA in the germline V gene. The ends were cut back, 2 bases at V and 10 bases at J, with 18 bases in the middle. CDR3 in amino acids: CASSLQGPGGGEQFF. CDR3 nucleotides: TGTGCCAGCAGCTTACAGGGCCCCGGGGGTGGCGAGCAGTTCTTC.

This sequence joins TRBV5-1 and TRBJ1-4; 10 bases are a match to TRBD1. V shed 3 bases, J shed 7 bases, and the junction held 3 bases outside the gene matches. This CDR3 comprises 14 residues. The germline V gene has CDR1 SGHRS and CDR2 YFSETQ. The CDR3 spells CASSSRTGGEKLFF. The CDR3 bases are TGCGCCAGCAGCTCGAGGACAGGGGGTGAAAAACTGTTTTTT.

The genes are TRBV11-2 and TRBJ2-1; D is possibly TRBD1 (6 bases). This CDR3 contains 14 residues. V lost 6 bases and J 7 bases, leaving 16 bases between the germline ends. Germline V gene data show CDR1 as SGHAT and CDR2 as FQNNGV. CDR3 nucleotides: TGTGCCAGCAGTCCGCCCGGGACACGGAATGAGCAGTTCTTC. Its translation is CASSPPGTRNEQFF.

The chain uses TRBV5-1 and TRBJ2-3; TRBD2 matches 7 bases. This CDR3 is built from 16 residues. Trimming at V came to 4 bases and at J to 0 bases, leaving 8 bases not matched to a gene. CDR1 is SGHRS, CDR2 YFSETQ, per germline. The CDR3 nucleotides are TGCGCCAGCAGCCCTGGGGGTAGCGGGAGCACAGATACGCAGTATTTT. Encoded protein: CASSPGGSGSTDTQYF.

This clonotype was detected ten times or more. V gene TRBV5-4 combines with J gene TRBJ2-3, with a tentative D call TRBD1 (6 bases). Trimming removed 2 bases at V and 1 base at J, with 14 bases between. The CDR3 has 16 amino acids. In germline, CDR1 is SGHNT, CDR2 YYREEE (reference sequence). CDR3 sequence: CASSFRLNRGTDTQYF. As DNA, the CDR3 is TGTGCCAGCAGCTTTCGACTAAACAGGGGCACAGATACGCAGTATTTT.

The rearrangement joins TRBV5-1 to TRBJ2-5; TRBD1 is a possible D gene (5 bases). Germline lookup yields CDR1 SGHRS and CDR2 YFSETQ. Trimming shortened V by 4 bases and J by 5 bases, and 15 bases separated the two germline ends. The CDR3 runs 14 residues. DNA of the CDR3: TGCGCCAGCAGCACCCTTTCCAGGGCTGAGACCCAGTACTTC. Translating it yields CASSTLSRAETQYF.